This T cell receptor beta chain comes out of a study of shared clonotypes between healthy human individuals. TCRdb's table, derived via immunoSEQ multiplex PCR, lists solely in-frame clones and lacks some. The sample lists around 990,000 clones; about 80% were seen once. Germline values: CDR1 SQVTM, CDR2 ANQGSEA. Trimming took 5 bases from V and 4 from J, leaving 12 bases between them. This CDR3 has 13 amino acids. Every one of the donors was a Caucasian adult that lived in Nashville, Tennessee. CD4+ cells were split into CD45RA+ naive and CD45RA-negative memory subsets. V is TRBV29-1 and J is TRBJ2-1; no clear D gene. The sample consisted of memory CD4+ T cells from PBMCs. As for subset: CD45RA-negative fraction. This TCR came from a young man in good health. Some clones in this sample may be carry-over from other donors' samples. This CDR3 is CSVKSAAYNEQFF. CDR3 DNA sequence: TGCAGCGTTAAGAGTGCGGCATACAATGAGCAGTTCTTC.